A single sample gave rise to the 6 T cell receptor beta chains below, sequenced in a study of blood T cell repertoires in COVID-19. Clones were sequenced by immunoSEQ multiplex PCR, and TCRdb holds only the in-frame ones, with some missing. The sample records more than 80,000 clones, roughly four fifths being singletons. The material sequenced was peripheral blood. The origin of the receptors is a woman in her fifties or sixties with acute or convalescent COVID-19.

The genes are TRBV5-1 and TRBJ2-5; TRBD1 is a possible D gene (5 bases). The CDR3 sequence is 15 residues long. V lost 1 base and J 0 bases, leaving 10 bases between the germline ends. Germline CDR1 and CDR2: SGHRS and YFSETQ. Here the CDR3 DNA reads TGCGCCAGCAGCTTGATGCAGGGCGACCAAGAGACCCAGTACTTC. This encodes CASSLMQGDQETQYF.

In this sample, this clone turned up once. The genes are TRBV5-4 and TRBJ2-1, with 7 bases that match TRBD2. Germline loops: CDR1 SGHNT, CDR2 YYREEE (reference sequence). V lost 1 base, J lost 0 bases, and 1 base stayed unmatched. CDR3 size: 15 residues. CDR3 coding DNA: TGTGCCAGCAGCTTGTCGGGGGGCTCCTACAATGAGCAGTTCTTC. Translated: CASSLSGGSYNEQFF.

The V call is TRBV7-2, the J call TRBJ2-1; 8 nucleotides align to TRBD1. Germline CDR1 SGHTA, CDR2 FQGNSA. This CDR3 is built from 16 residues. V lost 1 base and J lost 1; bases outside the gene matches: 3. This CDR3 reads CASSLGTGRSYNEQFF. The CDR3 bases are TGTGCCAGCAGCTTAGGGACAGGGAGGTCCTACAATGAGCAGTTCTTC.

Here the CDR3 DNA reads TGTGCCAGCAGCCCCAGGACAGATGCAATGCAGCCCCAGCATTTT. Translating gives CASSPRTDAMQPQHF. This chain joins TRBV5-5 and TRBJ1-5; maybe TRBD1 (6 bases). The V and J ends lost 4 bases and 7 bases respectively, with 18 bases between them. Germline CDR1 and CDR2: SGHKS and YYEKEE (reference sequence). CDR3 size: 15 residues. The whole variable domain, remainder taken from reference TRBV5-5 and TRBJ1-5, is DAGVTQSPTHLIKTRGQQVTLRCSPISGHKSVSWYQQVLGQGPQFIFQYYEKEERGRGNFPDRFSARQFPNYSSELNVNALLLGDSALYLCASSPRTDAMQPQHFGDGTRLSIL.

This chain links TRBV14 with TRBJ1-6; perhaps TRBD1 as D (5 bases). This CDR3 is built from 14 residues. V lost 1 base and J 10 bases, leaving 11 bases between the germline ends. The germline V gene encodes CDR1 SGHDN and CDR2 FVKESK. The CDR3 nucleotides are TGTGCCAGCAGCCAAGTAGGACACGGCTCACCCCTCCACTTT. It encodes CASSQVGHGSPLHF.

J is TRBJ1-5 and V is TRBV2; D may be TRBD1 (5 bases). The germline V gene has CDR1 SNHLY and CDR2 FYNNEI. The V gene lost 0 bases and the J gene lost 7 bases, with 10 bases spanning the gap. This CDR3 has 14 residues. The CDR3 DNA reads TGTGCCAGCAGTGAAGCGGGGCGGGGGCAGCCCCAGCATTTT. Its translation: CASSEAGRGQPQHF.